This T cell receptor beta chain is drawn from a study of T-cell reconstitution after alpha-beta-depleted transplantation in children (dated by TCRdb to 2016 to 2017). As for the study more broadly: The study quantitatively tracked T-cell immune reconstitution after TCRalphabeta/CD19-depleted allogeneic hematopoietic cell transplantation in children using TCR repertoire profiling. The research as a whole found: Over subsequent months, a decline in hyperexpanded clone frequencies was noted, and after one year, T-cell counts and TCRbeta diversity were mostly ascribed to newly produced T cells. The apparently early recovery of alphabetaT-cell counts about two months after transplant reportedly depended on only several hundred rapidly expanded clones that came from non-depleted graft cells. In some patients, the high TCRbeta diversity seen at day 60 was put down to recipient T cells and intrathymic progenitors that had survived conditioning.

Library generation was performed with PCR. Sequencing used an Illumina HiSeq 2500. TCR library preparation used molecular barcoding, with unique molecular identifiers applied to normalize quantification of the TCRbeta repertoire. In TCRdb, the public reads were trimmed at Q25 with fastp and aligned with MiXCR, with productive beta chains retained. Rows matching on CDR3 protein sequence are summarized as one entry with the most common DNA and genes. The sample includes about 130,000 distinct CDR3 sequences, with 9.7% observed a single time. 20% to 30% of the sample goes to the ten largest clones. Per the publication, the treatment or condition label means: allogeneic hematopoietic cell transplantation with graft depleted of TCRalphabeta T cells and CD19 B cells. The transplant recipients were children given TCRalphabeta/CD19-depleted allogeneic hematopoietic cell grafts. About this clonotype: It has no known antigen specificity. One base away there is no much larger clone; base qualities are not given.

Between the V and J ends, shortened by 4 bases and 5 bases respectively, the junction contains 12 bases. The CDR3 spans 13 residues, from the cysteine through the phenylalanine. Of the read, only the CDR3 DNA is kept; its 39 bases are in frame from base 1. The sequences come from PBMCs, mostly from graft donor cells, collected 180 days after TCRalphabeta/CD19-depleted stem cell transplant. This clonotype originated in a girl under three years old who had a stem cell transplant for combined immunodeficiency, so the T cells may come from the graft donor. The V and J genes are TRBV12-3 or TRBV12-4 and TRBJ2-7, and perhaps TRBD1 as D gene, on 6 matching bases. The CDR3 reads as follows: CASSSQGTHEQYF. The nucleotide sequence is TGTGCCAGCAGTTCCCAGGGGACCCACGAGCAGTACTTC.